The 12 T cell receptor beta chains in this list originate from one sample, sequenced in a study of cytomegalovirus exposure and HLA in healthy donors. Primers: 60 Vbeta forward and 13 Jbeta reverse. Sequenced by immunoSEQ multiplex PCR; TCRdb stores in-frame clones only, minus some. The repertoire has around 75,000 clones, approximately 80% of them found once; the top ten carry about 3.5%. The sample consisted of PBMCs. These receptors all come from a man aged 40-50 years in good health and CMV-seronegative.

The J gene is TRBJ2-7, the V gene TRBV14; 7 nucleotides line up with TRBD1. The CDR3 is 15 residues long. Germline CDR1 SGHDN, CDR2 FVKESK. V dropped 4 bases and J dropped 0; count of bases not matched to a gene: 6. The CDR3 is CASSRDRVTSYEQYF. CDR3 coding DNA: TGTGCCAGCAGCCGAGACAGGGTCACCTCCTACGAGCAGTACTTC.

The V gene is TRBV2, the J gene TRBJ2-5, with D hard to call. The CDR3 is made up of 15 amino acids. The germline V gene has CDR1 SNHLY and CDR2 FYNNEI. The V end was cut by 3 bases, the J end by 2 bases, with 13 bases between. The CDR3 DNA sequence: TGTGCCAGCAGTGAGTCGAGAGTAGCACAAGAGACCCAGTACTTC. Translating it yields CASSESRVAQETQYF.

The V and J genes are TRBV21-1 and TRBJ2-5; no check of the table's D call, TRBD1, against the DNA was made. TRBV21-1 is labeled a pseudogene. CDR3 size: 14 residues. The CDR3 DNA follows: TGTGCCAGCAGCAAATTTTACAGCCGAGAGACCCAGTACTTC. Its protein is CASSKFYSRETQYF.

This chain joins TRBV5-4 and TRBJ1-2; maybe TRBD1 (5 bases). CDR3 size: 15 residues. The V end was cut by 4 bases, the J end by 4 bases, with 17 bases between. CDR1 is SGHNT, CDR2 YYREEE, per germline (reference sequence). The CDR3 region has the DNA TGTGCCAGCAGCATGAGACAGTCTTACCTCTATGGCTACACCTTC. Its protein is CASSMRQSYLYGYTF. The full variable domain, in which reference TRBV5-4 and TRBJ1-2 provide the parts outside the CDR3, is ETGVTQSPTHLIKTRGQQVTLRCSSQSGHNTVSWYQQALGQGPQFIFQYYREEENGRGNFPPRFSGLQFPNYSSELNVNALELDDSALYLCASSMRQSYLYGYTFGSGTRLTVV.

The chain employs TRBV6-5 and TRBJ1-2, with a possible D match to TRBD1 (5 bases). Trimming took off 2 bases at V and 4 bases at J, with 14 bases between the two ends. CDR3 length equals 15 residues. Germline values: CDR1 MNHEY, CDR2 SVGAGI. CDR3 nucleotide sequence: TGTGCCAGCAGTTACGTTTCTGACAGCTTCTATGGCTACACCTTC. Protein sequence: CASSYVSDSFYGYTF.

This clone has more than one count but fewer than ten. The chain uses TRBV19 and TRBJ1-4, with D hard to call. The CDR3 length is 14 residues. V lost 7 bases and J lost 8, with 17 bases in between. Per the germline V gene, CDR1 is LNHDA and CDR2 is SQIVND (reference sequence). CDR3 in amino acids: CASTNNPGLEKLFF. The CDR3 coding sequence is TGTGCCAGTACCAACAACCCGGGATTGGAAAAACTGTTTTTT.

The chain links TRBV5-6 to TRBJ1-2, with 9 bases fitting TRBD1. V gave up 4 bases and J gave up 10 bases; unmatched junction bases: 5. This CDR3 is built from 12 residues. The V gene's germline CDR1 is SGHDT and CDR2 YYEEEE. CDR3 region: CASSPGQGNYTF. As DNA, the CDR3 is TGTGCCAGCAGCCCGGGACAGGGTAACTACACCTTC.

This clone came up a few times. This rearrangement joins TRBV6-1 to TRBJ1-3; tentatively, D is TRBD1 (5 bases). CDR1 and CDR2 (germline): MNHNS, SASEGT. This CDR3 is 15 amino acids long. V lost 0 bases to trimming and J lost 4 bases, with 10 bases between them. Written as DNA, the CDR3 is TGTGCCAGCAGTGAAGCAGGGGCTCCCGGAAACACCATATATTTT. Translating it yields CASSEAGAPGNTIYF.

The V call is TRBV9, the J call TRBJ2-7; no clear D gene. The CDR3 runs 14 residues. The germline V gene has CDR1 SGDLS and CDR2 YYNGEE. The V gene lost 0 bases and the J gene lost 2 bases, with 9 bases spanning the gap. CDR3 in amino acids: CASSVGQFTYEQYF. Written as DNA, the CDR3 is TGTGCCAGCAGCGTAGGTCAGTTTACCTACGAGCAGTACTTC.

This clone has a single count. V is TRBV7-2 and J is TRBJ2-7; the match to TRBD1 covers 7 bases. CDR1 SGHTA and CDR2 FQGNSA come from the germline V gene. The length of the CDR3 is 14 residues. V shed 6 bases and J 0 bases; nucleotides not matched to a gene: 5. The CDR3 sequence: CASSTTGISYEQYF. The CDR3 DNA is TGTGCCAGCAGTACGACAGGGATCTCCTACGAGCAGTACTTC.

This chain uses TRBV4-1 with TRBJ2-7; maybe TRBD1 (6 bases). Per the germline V gene, CDR1 is MGHRA and CDR2 is YSYEKL. The CDR3 totals 15 residues. The V gene lost 0 bases and the J gene lost 5 bases, with 14 bases spanning the gap. CDR3 sequence (DNA): TGCGCCAGCAGCCAAGATCGTCCAGGGGACCACGAGCAGTACTTC. It translates to CASSQDRPGDHEQYF.

This chain links TRBV5-8 with TRBJ2-1; 11 bases are shared with TRBD2. Germline CDR1 reads SGHTS; CDR2 reads YDEGEE. Germline trimming cut 4 bases from V and 6 bases from J; bases unmatched to any gene: 12. The CDR3 spans 17 residues. CDR3 DNA: TGTGCCAGCAGCCATAGATTAGCGGGGGGGCTCCGCAATGAGCAGTTCTTC. Residues: CASSHRLAGGLRNEQFF.